This TCR beta chain was sequenced in a study of T-cell memory formation after mild COVID-19. Overall study findings and caveats: Researchers report contracting CD4+ clones mostly in CM and EM, with CD8+ clones in EMRA. Clones that contracted from day 15 to 85 had balanced CD4/CD8; later expanders were CD4+ biased.

The CDR3 consists of 16 residues. CDR1 SGHRS and CDR2 YFSETQ come from the germline V gene. V lost 0 bases to trimming and J lost 4 bases; unmatched junction nucleotides: 5. TCRdb passed the 5' RACE reads through MiXCR, listing each CDR3 protein once. The sample holds 140,000 or so distinct CDR3 sequences, 6% seen once. The table lists this clonotype with many counts. Its antigen remains unknown. Sequencing used PBMCs or a T cell subset sorted from them (not recorded which). This chain uses TRBV5-1 with TRBJ2-2, with 8 nucleotides matching TRBD1. This sequence originates from an adult woman who had mild COVID-19 (a few samples of this study predate the infection). Cell type and time point are not known. For the CDR3, the DNA is TGCGCCAGCAGCTTGGGCCAGGGGGCCAGCACCGGGGAGCTGTTTTTT. This encodes CASSLGQGASTGELFF.